This is a list of T cell receptor beta chains from one sample in a study of tumor and adjacent non-tumor tissue in lung cancer. TCRdb analysed the multiplex PCR reads with MiXCR anew, one entry per CDR3 protein. The sample contains over 110,000 distinct CDR3 sequences, around 65% of which appear only once. Sequenced material: lung tumor tissue. The receptors derive from a man aged 60 to 75 with small cell lung cancer. Each CDR3 is given with its conserved first and last residue. A D gene is named only where the DNA matches it firmly. Size values are once, few and many counts, or a class for expanded clones, and some rows have none.

v_call: TRBV11-3; cdr3_length: 14; j_call: TRBJ2-3; d_call: .; clone_size: .; cdr3_aa: CAGSLVVKTDTQYF; cdr3_nt: TGTGCCGGCAGCTTAGTGGTAAAGACAGATACGCAGTACTTT
v_call: TRBV11-2; cdr3_length: 14; j_call: TRBJ2-3; d_call: .; clone_size: .; cdr3_aa: CASSLGQTTDTQYF; cdr3_nt: TGTGCCAGCAGCTTAGGGCAGACCACAGATACGCAGTATTTT
v_call: TRBV4-2; cdr3_length: 15; j_call: TRBJ1-2; d_call: .; clone_size: many; cdr3_aa: CASSQPYTGNYGYTF; cdr3_nt: TGTGCCAGCAGCCAACCCTATACAGGGAACTATGGCTACACCTTC
v_call: TRBV4-1; cdr3_length: 15; j_call: TRBJ2-2; d_call: TRBD1; clone_size: few; cdr3_aa: CASSQTGGNTGELFF; cdr3_nt: TGCGCCAGCAGCCAAACAGGGGGTAACACCGGGGAGCTGTTTTTT
v_call: TRBV4-2; cdr3_length: 15; j_call: TRBJ2-2; d_call: TRBD2; clone_size: once; cdr3_aa: CASKLAGDDGGLLFF; cdr3_nt: TGTGCCAGCAAACTAGCGGGAGATGATGGCGGGTTACTGTTTTTT
v_call: TRBV5-4; cdr3_length: 15; j_call: TRBJ2-3; d_call: TRBD2; clone_size: .; cdr3_aa: CASSPELAATDTQYF; cdr3_nt: TGTGCCAGCAGCCCCGAACTAGCGGCAACAGATACGCAGTATTTT
v_call: TRBV12-3/TRBV12-4; cdr3_length: 14; j_call: TRBJ2-2; d_call: .; clone_size: once; cdr3_aa: CASSPKSNTGELVF; cdr3_nt: TGTGCCAGCAGTCCAAAATCAAACACCGGGGAGTTGGTTTTT
v_call: TRBV20-1; cdr3_length: 13; j_call: TRBJ1-1; d_call: .; clone_size: .; cdr3_aa: CSARGVRDTEAFF; cdr3_nt: TGCAGTGCTAGAGGGGTGAGGGACACTGAAGCTTTCTTT
v_call: TRBV20-1; cdr3_length: 13; j_call: TRBJ2-1; d_call: .; clone_size: .; cdr3_aa: CSARDHKSDEQFF; cdr3_nt: TGCAGTGCTAGAGACCATAAGAGCGATGAGCAGTTCTTC
v_call: TRBV28; cdr3_length: 15; j_call: TRBJ2-7; d_call: .; clone_size: few; cdr3_aa: CASMRARPSSYEQYF; cdr3_nt: TGTGCCAGCATGAGGGCCAGACCTTCCTCCTACGAGCAGTACTTC
v_call: TRBV6-5; cdr3_length: 15; j_call: TRBJ2-2; d_call: .; clone_size: .; cdr3_aa: CASSYGGALTGELLF; cdr3_nt: TGTGCCAGCAGTTACGGGGGGGCGCTCACCGGGGAGCTGCTTTTC
v_call: TRBV28; cdr3_length: 14; j_call: TRBJ2-3; d_call: .; clone_size: once; cdr3_aa: CASTEGVGRDTQYF; cdr3_nt: TGTGCCAGCACCGAGGGGGTGGGCAGAGATACACAGTATTTT
v_call: TRBV28; cdr3_length: 17; j_call: TRBJ2-1; d_call: TRBD1; clone_size: many; cdr3_aa: CASSPVFGTGAYNEQFF; cdr3_nt: TGTGCCAGCAGTCCGGTGTTTGGGACAGGGGCCTACAATGAGCAGTTCTTC
v_call: TRBV6-1; cdr3_length: 15; j_call: TRBJ2-3; d_call: .; clone_size: .; cdr3_aa: CASSEGRYVTDTQYF; cdr3_nt: TGTGCCAGCAGCGAGGGGAGGTATGTCACAGATACGCAGTATTTT
v_call: TRBV6-1; cdr3_length: 16; j_call: TRBJ1-5; d_call: .; clone_size: .; cdr3_aa: CASSEDRGARNQRQHF; cdr3_nt: TGTGCCAGCAGTGAAGATAGGGGGGCGAGGAATCAGCGCCAGCATTTT
v_call: TRBV19; cdr3_length: 15; j_call: TRBJ2-1; d_call: TRBD2; clone_size: few; cdr3_aa: CASSFSGTSYNEQFF; cdr3_nt: TGTGCCAGTAGTTTTAGCGGGACATCCTACAATGAGCAGTTCTTC
v_call: TRBV10-2; cdr3_length: 14; j_call: TRBJ2-1; d_call: .; clone_size: many; cdr3_aa: CASRTRGIDNEQFF; cdr3_nt: TGCGCCAGCAGGACTAGGGGTATTGACAATGAGCAGTTCTTC
v_call: TRBV12-3/TRBV12-4; cdr3_length: 13; j_call: TRBJ1-2; d_call: .; clone_size: many; cdr3_aa: CASSSGLGYGYTF; cdr3_nt: TGTGCCAGCAGTTCCGGTTTGGGCTATGGCTACACCTTC
v_call: TRBV6-5; cdr3_length: 15; j_call: TRBJ2-2; d_call: TRBD1; clone_size: few; cdr3_aa: CASRLGQIHTGELFF; cdr3_nt: TGTGCCAGCAGATTGGGACAGATTCACACCGGGGAGCTGTTTTTT
v_call: TRBV5-4; cdr3_length: 14; j_call: TRBJ1-6; d_call: TRBD1; clone_size: .; cdr3_aa: CASSAGQANSPLHF; cdr3_nt: TGTGCCAGCAGCGCCGGACAGGCTAATTCACCCCTCCACTTT
v_call: TRBV29-1; cdr3_length: 17; j_call: TRBJ2-1; d_call: .; clone_size: .; cdr3_aa: CSVEVHWRLGYYNEQFF; cdr3_nt: TGCAGCGTTGAAGTCCACTGGCGGCTTGGATACTATAATGAGCAGTTCTTC
v_call: TRBV11-3; cdr3_length: 16; j_call: TRBJ2-3; d_call: TRBD2; clone_size: .; cdr3_aa: CASSLGASGRVDTQYF; cdr3_nt: TGTGCCAGCAGCTTAGGGGCTAGCGGGAGGGTGGATACGCAGTATTTT